This TCR beta chain was identified in a study of shared clonotypes between healthy human individuals. Study context: The donor group consisted of a couple of women and a few men, aged 18 to 49.

The data were produced by immunoSEQ multiplex PCR, yet TCRdb's version contains in-frame clones alone and is incomplete. The profile covers approximately 500,000 clones, with almost 97% appearing a single time and roughly 0.06% taken by the ten largest. Worth noting for this clone: Other DNA variants within this sample encode the same CDR3.

Germline CDR1 reads LNHDA; CDR2 reads SQIVND (reference sequence). V lost 1 base, J lost 3 bases, and 3 bases lay in between. The length of the CDR3 is 12 residues. Sequences were obtained from naive CD4+ T cells sorted from blood. The subset denotes: CD45RA+ positively selected. The TCR originated in a woman aged 25 to 39 in good health. This chain connects TRBV19 to TRBJ1-2, with unresolved D. The CDR3 region has the DNA TGTGCCAGTAGTATAGGTGACTATGGCTACACCTTC. This codes for CASSIGDYGYTF.